The 28 T cell receptor beta chains below come from one sample, sequenced in a study of vaccination effects on CD4 cells after COVID-19. TCRdb keeps only in-frame clones here, not all; method: immunoSEQ multiplex PCR. The sample yields roughly 46,000 clones, 65% to 80% seen once. The authors isolated CD4+ T cells after approximately 9 days of culture. SARS-CoV-2 infection was confirmed by PCR in the person between March and December 2020. Each participant was administered two doses of either the BNT162b2 or the mRNA-1273 vaccine. These TCRs are of unknown antigen specificity. This specimen was CD4+ T cells from PBMCs cultured without peptide, taken after COVID-19 vaccination. These receptors were obtained from a human donor who had a prior SARS-CoV-2 infection.

This clone was counted a few times. V and J are TRBV21-1 and TRBJ2-7; TRBD2, the D gene given by the table, was not confirmed from the DNA. TRBV21-1 is assigned pseudogene status. CDR3 length equals 15 residues. The CDR3 region has the DNA TGTGCCAGCAGCAAAGGGGGAGGCCGTCCCAACGAGCAGTACTTC. Protein product: CASSKGGGRPNEQYF.

The chain has TRBV5-1 and TRBJ2-2; possible D gene TRBD2, 6 bases. CDR3 length equals 17 residues. V was pared by 1 base and J by 4 bases, with 17 bases between. Per germline, CDR1 SGHRS and CDR2 YFSETQ. The CDR3 DNA is TGCGCCAGCAGCTTGAGTCCCGTAGGAGGGAGCACCGGGGAGCTGTTTTTT. Its translation: CASSLSPVGGSTGELFF.

The chain carries TRBV18 and TRBJ2-7; D not certain. The V end was cut by 2 bases, the J end by 2 bases, with 10 bases between. Germline CDR1 KGHSH, CDR2 LQKENI. This CDR3 comprises 14 residues. The CDR3 DNA is TGTGCCAGCTCACCAGAAGCAGGTCCCTACGAGCAGTACTTC. It encodes CASSPEAGPYEQYF.

The V and J genes are TRBV9 and TRBJ2-1; 16 nucleotides agree with TRBD2. J lost 9 bases, V lost 3 bases, and 6 bases had no gene match. The CDR3 loop spans 16 amino acids. Germline-derived CDR1 and CDR2 are SGDLS and YYNGEE. The CDR3 is CASSEGTSGGGGEQFF. The CDR3 coding sequence is TGTGCCAGCAGCGAGGGGACTAGCGGGGGGGGTGGTGAGCAGTTCTTC.

The DNA of the CDR3 is TGTGCCAGCAGCTCCCGGGAAACCTACGAGCAGTACTTC. It encodes CASSSRETYEQYF. V gene TRBV3-1 (or the pseudogene TRBV3-2) combines with J gene TRBJ2-7, with D perhaps TRBD2 (5 bases). This CDR3 is built from 13 residues. V lost 5 bases to trimming and J lost 2 bases, with 10 bases between them. Germline V gene lookup returns CDR1 LGHDT and CDR2 YNNKEL (reference sequence).

The chain recombines TRBV24-1 with TRBJ2-2; D remains ambiguous. Germline V gene sequence: CDR1 KGHDR, CDR2 SFDVKD. CDR3 length: 14 amino acids. Trimming pared 6 bases from V and 1 base from J, leaving 8 bases between. The CDR3 spells CATSRAGNTGELFF. CDR3 DNA sequence: TGTGCCACCAGTCGAGCCGGGAACACCGGGGAGCTGTTTTTT.

The chain combines TRBV6-5 with TRBJ2-5; TRBD1 matches 8 bases. The CDR3 has 13 amino acids. Trimming took 6 bases from V and 9 from J; bases not matched to a gene: 9. Germline V gene data show CDR1 as MNHEY and CDR2 as SVGAGI. The CDR3 bases are TGTGCCAGCAGAGCGACAGGGGATGGGTCCCAGTACTTC. It encodes CASRATGDGSQYF.

The rearrangement joins TRBV5-1 to TRBJ1-2; the D is unclear. This CDR3 contains 14 residues. CDR1 and CDR2 from the germline V gene are SGHRS and YFSETQ. The V gene lost 0 bases and the J gene lost 8 bases, with 14 bases spanning the gap. This CDR3 is CASSLGTGMRGYTF. DNA of the CDR3: TGCGCCAGCAGCTTGGGTACCGGGATGAGGGGCTACACCTTC.

V usage is TRBV2 and J usage is TRBJ1-1, with D tentatively TRBD1 (5 bases). The V gene lost 8 bases and the J gene lost 7 bases, with 17 bases spanning the gap. The CDR3 contains 13 residues. Germline CDR1 and CDR2: SNHLY and FYNNEI. CDR3 sequence reads: CASLRDGVNEAFF. The CDR3 region has the DNA TGTGCCAGCCTCCGGGACGGAGTCAATGAAGCTTTCTTT. Combining the CDR3 with reference TRBV2 and TRBJ1-1 gives the whole variable domain EPEVTQTPSHQVTQMGQEVILRCVPISNHLYFYWYRQILGQKVEFLVSFYNNEISEKSEIFDDQFSVERPDGSNFTLKIRSTKLEDSAMYFCASLRDGVNEAFFGQGTRLTVV.

The J gene is TRBJ2-7, the V gene TRBV7-9; 13 bases map to TRBD2. Germline loops: CDR1 SEHNR, CDR2 FQNEAQ (reference sequence). The CDR3 consists of 19 residues. V shed 1 base and J 0 bases; nucleotides not matched to a gene: 9. The CDR3 reads CASSLERTSGGRSSYEQYF. For the CDR3, the DNA is TGTGCCAGCAGCTTAGAGCGGACTAGCGGGGGCCGAAGCTCCTACGAGCAGTACTTC.

V gene TRBV4-2 combines with J gene TRBJ1-1; D gene uncertain. Germline values: CDR1 LGHNA, CDR2 YNFKEQ. The germline V and J ends were trimmed by 0 bases and 1 base, with 12 bases remaining between them. CDR3 length: 16 residues. Written as DNA, the CDR3 is TGTGCCAGCAGCCAAGACCCCGTGCGGGGGAACACTGAAGCTTTCTTT. It codes for CASSQDPVRGNTEAFF.

V usage is TRBV5-1 and J usage is TRBJ2-1, with TRBD2 matching 14 bases. The V gene end was trimmed by 4 bases and the J gene end by 5 bases; junction bases not matched to a gene: 8. The V gene's germline CDR1 is SGHRS and CDR2 YFSETQ. CDR3 length: 17 amino acids. As DNA, the CDR3 is TGCGCCAGCAGCCTGTGGACTAGCGGGAGGACAAACAATGAGCAGTTCTTC. Translation: CASSLWTSGRTNNEQFF. Full variable domain (remainder filled in from reference TRBV5-1 and TRBJ2-1): KAGVTQTPRYLIKTRGQQVTLSCSPISGHRSVSWYQQTPGQGLQFLFEYFSETQRNKGNFPGRFSGRQFSNSRSEMNVSTLELGDSALYLCASSLWTSGRTNNEQFFGPGTRLTVL.

V and J are TRBV19 and TRBJ1-1, with 12 bases identical to TRBD1. Germline V gives CDR1 LNHDA, CDR2 SQIVND (reference sequence). The CDR3 covers 17 residues. V lost 2 bases and J lost 6; bases outside the gene matches: 10. DNA for the CDR3: TGTGCCAGTAGTATATTGCCGGGACAGGGGGCAGGCGCTGAAGCTTTCTTT. It yields the protein CASSILPGQGAGAEAFF.

The chain has TRBV6-5 and TRBJ1-5; D is uncertain. The V and J ends lost 0 bases and 4 bases respectively, with 4 bases between them. Looked up from germline, CDR1 is MNHEY and CDR2 is SVGAGI. CDR3 size: 13 residues. Here the CDR3 reads CASSYSINQPQHF. The CDR3 DNA follows: TGTGCCAGCAGTTACTCGATAAATCAGCCCCAGCATTTT.

V and J are TRBV5-4 and TRBJ2-6; 9 nucleotides agree with TRBD1. V lost 4 bases to trimming and J lost 2 bases; unmatched junction nucleotides: 7. Germline V CDR1 and CDR2: SGHNT, YYREEE (reference sequence). The CDR3 spans 17 residues. CDR3 sequence reads: CASSPGTGNPGANVLTF. The CDR3 DNA is TGTGCCAGCAGCCCGGGGACAGGGAACCCTGGGGCCAACGTCCTGACTTTC.

J is TRBJ1-2 and V is TRBV18; no clear D. V was trimmed by 6 bases and J by 5 bases, leaving 16 bases between them. This CDR3 has 14 residues. Germline V CDR1 and CDR2: KGHSH, LQKENI. The CDR3 bases are TGTGCCAGCTCCACCGATGGGGTGGGATATGGCTACACCTTC. Residues: CASSTDGVGYGYTF.

The V gene is TRBV11-2, the J gene TRBJ2-1; perhaps TRBD2 as D (5 bases). The CDR3 runs 15 residues. Trimming stripped 3 bases from V and 3 bases from J, with 12 bases between. CDR1 and CDR2 (germline): SGHAT, FQNNGV. The CDR3 nucleotides are TGTGCCAGCAGCTTCGAGGGAACAAACTACAATGAGCAGTTCTTC. This translates into CASSFEGTNYNEQFF.

The V and J genes are TRBV19 and TRBJ1-6; TRBD1 matches 8 bases. This CDR3 has 13 amino acids. J lost 9 bases, V lost 9 bases, and 7 bases had no gene match. Germline-derived CDR1 and CDR2 are LNHDA and SQIVND (reference sequence). The CDR3: CASRTGGSSPLHF. The DNA for the CDR3 is TGTGCCAGCAGAACAGGGGGTAGTTCACCCCTCCACTTT. Full variable domain (rest looked up from reference TRBV19 and TRBJ1-6): DGGITQSPKYLFRKEGQNVTLSCEQNLNHDAMYWYRQDPGQGLRLIYYSQIVNDFQKGDIAEGYSVSREKKESFPLTVTSAQKNPTAFYLCASRTGGSSPLHFGNGTRLTVT.

The chain is built from TRBV27 and TRBJ2-7; a possible D gene is TRBD2 (7 bases). The V and J ends lost 6 bases and 3 bases respectively, with 15 bases between them. CDR1 MNHEY and CDR2 SMNVEV come from the germline V gene (reference sequence). The CDR3 spans 14 residues. DNA for the CDR3: TGTGCCAGCAGGCGGGGGCCAGGGGACTACGAGCAGTACTTC. This encodes CASRRGPGDYEQYF.

The chain recombines TRBV18 with TRBJ1-6, with 8 bases matching TRBD1. Germline CDR1 reads KGHSH; CDR2 reads LQKENI. J gave up 9 bases and V 3 bases, and 4 bases lay outside the gene matches. The CDR3 sequence is 14 residues long. This CDR3 reads CASSPTGEGSPLHF. In nucleotides, the CDR3 is TGTGCCAGCTCACCGACAGGGGAAGGTTCACCCCTCCACTTT. Full variable domain (missing parts from reference TRBV18 and TRBJ1-6): NAGVMQNPRHLVRRRGQEARLRCSPMKGHSHVYWYRQLPEEGLKFMVYLQKENIIDESGMPKERFSAEFPKEGPSILRIQQVVRGDSAAYFCASSPTGEGSPLHFGNGTRLTVT.

Comments on this clone: Relative to the germline gene, one junction end is altered; a read error may explain this. V usage is TRBV24-1 and J usage is TRBJ2-1; 10 bases map to TRBD2. This CDR3 spans 18 amino acids. Per germline, CDR1 KGHDR and CDR2 SFDVKD. Here the CDR3 DNA reads TGTGCCACCAGTGATTCCGGGGTAGCGGGAGGAGTCTACGATGAGCAGTTCTTC. Translating it yields CATSDSGVAGGVYDEQFF.

The V gene is TRBV29-1, the J gene TRBJ2-1, with TRBD2 as a possible D gene (6 bases). Germline V CDR1 and CDR2: SQVTM, ANQGSEA. V was shortened by 8 bases and J by 4 bases, with 15 bases between the two germline ends. CDR3 size: 13 residues. CDR3 in DNA: TGCAGCAGCCTGACTAGGGGTTACAATGAGCAGTTCTTC. Translation gives CSSLTRGYNEQFF.

Only a few counts were recorded for this clone. This chain uses TRBV7-9 with TRBJ1-5, with 8 bases fitting TRBD1. Trimming at V came to 5 bases and at J to 4 bases, leaving 4 bases not matched to a gene. The germline CDR1 and CDR2 sequences are SEHNR and FQNEAQ (reference sequence). This CDR3 comprises 14 residues. In nucleotides, the CDR3 is TGTGCCAGCAGCGGAGGGACAGGAAATCAGCCCCAGCATTTT. It encodes CASSGGTGNQPQHF.

This clone was detected once. This chain links TRBV5-1 with TRBJ2-1; 9 positions agree with TRBD2. CDR1 is SGHRS and CDR2 is YFSETQ in the germline V gene. After removal of 0 bases from V and 0 bases from J, the junction contained 19 bases not matched to a gene. This CDR3 contains 22 residues. The CDR3 sequence is CASSLAGVFGSGRQSSYNEQFF. The CDR3 coding sequence is TGCGCCAGCAGCTTGGCCGGGGTTTTCGGGAGCGGGAGGCAAAGCTCCTACAATGAGCAGTTCTTC. Filled out from reference TRBV5-1 and TRBJ2-1, the complete variable domain reads KAGVTQTPRYLIKTRGQQVTLSCSPISGHRSVSWYQQTPGQGLQFLFEYFSETQRNKGNFPGRFSGRQFSNSRSEMNVSTLELGDSALYLCASSLAGVFGSGRQSSYNEQFFGPGTRLTVL.

The gene calls are TRBV9 and TRBJ2-2; D perhaps matches TRBD2 (6 bases). Deletions cut 9 bases from V and 4 bases from J, with 22 bases between. Germline V gene sequence: CDR1 SGDLS, CDR2 YYNGEE. This CDR3 is 16 amino acids long. CDR3 loop: CATSRGGTPGTGELFF. In DNA, the CDR3 is TGTGCCACCTCGAGAGGAGGGACGCCGGGCACCGGGGAGCTGTTTTTT.

CDR3 bases: TGTGCCAGCAGCTACCAGAGAGGGGCAGATACGCAGTATTTT. Protein product: CASSYQRGADTQYF. V gene TRBV7-2 combines with J gene TRBJ2-3; D assignment may be TRBD1 or TRBD2 (5 bases each). Trimming removed 4 bases at V and 4 bases at J, with 12 bases between. The germline CDR1 and CDR2 sequences are SGHTA and FQGNSA. The CDR3 runs 14 residues. Full variable domain (outside the CDR3, taken from reference TRBV7-2 and TRBJ2-3): GAGVSQSPSNKVTEKGKDVELRCDPISGHTALYWYRQSLGQGLEFLIYFQGNSAPDKSGLPSDRFSAERTGGSVSTLTIQRTQQEDSAVYLCASSYQRGADTQYFGPGTRLTVL.

The chain joins TRBV30 to TRBJ2-5; 14 bases fit TRBD2. In germline, CDR1 is GTSNPN, CDR2 SVGIG (reference sequence). The CDR3 runs 16 residues. Trimming took 1 base from V and 7 from J; bases not matched to a gene: 8. The CDR3 DNA reads TGTGCCTGGAGTGAGGGGACTAGCGGGAGATGGGTGACCCAGTACTTC. It translates to CAWSEGTSGRWVTQYF.

The chain couples TRBV18 to TRBJ2-6, with 9 bases aligning to TRBD2. Germline V lookup: CDR1 KGHSH, CDR2 LQKENI. The CDR3 length is 18 residues. With V trimmed by 1 base and J by 0 bases, 4 bases remained unmatched. The CDR3 loop reads CASSPRGGANSGANVLTF. The CDR3 DNA is TGTGCCAGCTCACCACGCGGGGGGGCTAACTCTGGGGCCAACGTCCTGACTTTC.